This paragraph covers one TCR beta chain sequence. The CDR3 consists of 15 residues. Deletions cut 3 bases from V and 5 bases from J, with 14 bases between. Germline CDR1 and CDR2: SGHVS and FQNEAQ. Authors' processing steps: For nucleated cells, counts were estimated from reference gene primer amplification. This table comes from immunoSEQ multiplex PCR, and its TCRdb copy is limited to in-frame clones, with some not included. The V and J calls and clone size are taken from that table; D and trimming were inferred from the DNA. The data hold approximately 99,000 clones, with about four fifths observed a single time. This record comes from a study of blood T cell repertoires in COVID-19. On the study more broadly: Sites in the United States, Italy and Spain provided acute and convalescent COVID-19 samples. Sample material is recorded as cDNA or gDNA derived from T cells, B-cell-depleted T cells, or PBMCs.

The chain couples TRBV7-8 to TRBJ2-1; D gene uncertain. Sequencing was carried out using peripheral blood. This receptor was taken from a woman older than 75 with active or convalescent COVID-19. This CDR3 is CASSFLTQPNNEQFF. CDR3 sequence (DNA): TGTGCCAGCAGCTTCTTGACTCAACCCAACAATGAGCAGTTCTTC. Complete variable domain (other parts from reference TRBV7-8 and TRBJ2-1): GAGVSQSPRYKVAKRGQDVALRCDPISGHVSLFWYQQALGQGPEFLTYFQNEAQLDKSGLPSDRFFAERPEGSVSTLKIQRTQQEDSAVYLCASSFLTQPNNEQFFGPGTRLTVL.